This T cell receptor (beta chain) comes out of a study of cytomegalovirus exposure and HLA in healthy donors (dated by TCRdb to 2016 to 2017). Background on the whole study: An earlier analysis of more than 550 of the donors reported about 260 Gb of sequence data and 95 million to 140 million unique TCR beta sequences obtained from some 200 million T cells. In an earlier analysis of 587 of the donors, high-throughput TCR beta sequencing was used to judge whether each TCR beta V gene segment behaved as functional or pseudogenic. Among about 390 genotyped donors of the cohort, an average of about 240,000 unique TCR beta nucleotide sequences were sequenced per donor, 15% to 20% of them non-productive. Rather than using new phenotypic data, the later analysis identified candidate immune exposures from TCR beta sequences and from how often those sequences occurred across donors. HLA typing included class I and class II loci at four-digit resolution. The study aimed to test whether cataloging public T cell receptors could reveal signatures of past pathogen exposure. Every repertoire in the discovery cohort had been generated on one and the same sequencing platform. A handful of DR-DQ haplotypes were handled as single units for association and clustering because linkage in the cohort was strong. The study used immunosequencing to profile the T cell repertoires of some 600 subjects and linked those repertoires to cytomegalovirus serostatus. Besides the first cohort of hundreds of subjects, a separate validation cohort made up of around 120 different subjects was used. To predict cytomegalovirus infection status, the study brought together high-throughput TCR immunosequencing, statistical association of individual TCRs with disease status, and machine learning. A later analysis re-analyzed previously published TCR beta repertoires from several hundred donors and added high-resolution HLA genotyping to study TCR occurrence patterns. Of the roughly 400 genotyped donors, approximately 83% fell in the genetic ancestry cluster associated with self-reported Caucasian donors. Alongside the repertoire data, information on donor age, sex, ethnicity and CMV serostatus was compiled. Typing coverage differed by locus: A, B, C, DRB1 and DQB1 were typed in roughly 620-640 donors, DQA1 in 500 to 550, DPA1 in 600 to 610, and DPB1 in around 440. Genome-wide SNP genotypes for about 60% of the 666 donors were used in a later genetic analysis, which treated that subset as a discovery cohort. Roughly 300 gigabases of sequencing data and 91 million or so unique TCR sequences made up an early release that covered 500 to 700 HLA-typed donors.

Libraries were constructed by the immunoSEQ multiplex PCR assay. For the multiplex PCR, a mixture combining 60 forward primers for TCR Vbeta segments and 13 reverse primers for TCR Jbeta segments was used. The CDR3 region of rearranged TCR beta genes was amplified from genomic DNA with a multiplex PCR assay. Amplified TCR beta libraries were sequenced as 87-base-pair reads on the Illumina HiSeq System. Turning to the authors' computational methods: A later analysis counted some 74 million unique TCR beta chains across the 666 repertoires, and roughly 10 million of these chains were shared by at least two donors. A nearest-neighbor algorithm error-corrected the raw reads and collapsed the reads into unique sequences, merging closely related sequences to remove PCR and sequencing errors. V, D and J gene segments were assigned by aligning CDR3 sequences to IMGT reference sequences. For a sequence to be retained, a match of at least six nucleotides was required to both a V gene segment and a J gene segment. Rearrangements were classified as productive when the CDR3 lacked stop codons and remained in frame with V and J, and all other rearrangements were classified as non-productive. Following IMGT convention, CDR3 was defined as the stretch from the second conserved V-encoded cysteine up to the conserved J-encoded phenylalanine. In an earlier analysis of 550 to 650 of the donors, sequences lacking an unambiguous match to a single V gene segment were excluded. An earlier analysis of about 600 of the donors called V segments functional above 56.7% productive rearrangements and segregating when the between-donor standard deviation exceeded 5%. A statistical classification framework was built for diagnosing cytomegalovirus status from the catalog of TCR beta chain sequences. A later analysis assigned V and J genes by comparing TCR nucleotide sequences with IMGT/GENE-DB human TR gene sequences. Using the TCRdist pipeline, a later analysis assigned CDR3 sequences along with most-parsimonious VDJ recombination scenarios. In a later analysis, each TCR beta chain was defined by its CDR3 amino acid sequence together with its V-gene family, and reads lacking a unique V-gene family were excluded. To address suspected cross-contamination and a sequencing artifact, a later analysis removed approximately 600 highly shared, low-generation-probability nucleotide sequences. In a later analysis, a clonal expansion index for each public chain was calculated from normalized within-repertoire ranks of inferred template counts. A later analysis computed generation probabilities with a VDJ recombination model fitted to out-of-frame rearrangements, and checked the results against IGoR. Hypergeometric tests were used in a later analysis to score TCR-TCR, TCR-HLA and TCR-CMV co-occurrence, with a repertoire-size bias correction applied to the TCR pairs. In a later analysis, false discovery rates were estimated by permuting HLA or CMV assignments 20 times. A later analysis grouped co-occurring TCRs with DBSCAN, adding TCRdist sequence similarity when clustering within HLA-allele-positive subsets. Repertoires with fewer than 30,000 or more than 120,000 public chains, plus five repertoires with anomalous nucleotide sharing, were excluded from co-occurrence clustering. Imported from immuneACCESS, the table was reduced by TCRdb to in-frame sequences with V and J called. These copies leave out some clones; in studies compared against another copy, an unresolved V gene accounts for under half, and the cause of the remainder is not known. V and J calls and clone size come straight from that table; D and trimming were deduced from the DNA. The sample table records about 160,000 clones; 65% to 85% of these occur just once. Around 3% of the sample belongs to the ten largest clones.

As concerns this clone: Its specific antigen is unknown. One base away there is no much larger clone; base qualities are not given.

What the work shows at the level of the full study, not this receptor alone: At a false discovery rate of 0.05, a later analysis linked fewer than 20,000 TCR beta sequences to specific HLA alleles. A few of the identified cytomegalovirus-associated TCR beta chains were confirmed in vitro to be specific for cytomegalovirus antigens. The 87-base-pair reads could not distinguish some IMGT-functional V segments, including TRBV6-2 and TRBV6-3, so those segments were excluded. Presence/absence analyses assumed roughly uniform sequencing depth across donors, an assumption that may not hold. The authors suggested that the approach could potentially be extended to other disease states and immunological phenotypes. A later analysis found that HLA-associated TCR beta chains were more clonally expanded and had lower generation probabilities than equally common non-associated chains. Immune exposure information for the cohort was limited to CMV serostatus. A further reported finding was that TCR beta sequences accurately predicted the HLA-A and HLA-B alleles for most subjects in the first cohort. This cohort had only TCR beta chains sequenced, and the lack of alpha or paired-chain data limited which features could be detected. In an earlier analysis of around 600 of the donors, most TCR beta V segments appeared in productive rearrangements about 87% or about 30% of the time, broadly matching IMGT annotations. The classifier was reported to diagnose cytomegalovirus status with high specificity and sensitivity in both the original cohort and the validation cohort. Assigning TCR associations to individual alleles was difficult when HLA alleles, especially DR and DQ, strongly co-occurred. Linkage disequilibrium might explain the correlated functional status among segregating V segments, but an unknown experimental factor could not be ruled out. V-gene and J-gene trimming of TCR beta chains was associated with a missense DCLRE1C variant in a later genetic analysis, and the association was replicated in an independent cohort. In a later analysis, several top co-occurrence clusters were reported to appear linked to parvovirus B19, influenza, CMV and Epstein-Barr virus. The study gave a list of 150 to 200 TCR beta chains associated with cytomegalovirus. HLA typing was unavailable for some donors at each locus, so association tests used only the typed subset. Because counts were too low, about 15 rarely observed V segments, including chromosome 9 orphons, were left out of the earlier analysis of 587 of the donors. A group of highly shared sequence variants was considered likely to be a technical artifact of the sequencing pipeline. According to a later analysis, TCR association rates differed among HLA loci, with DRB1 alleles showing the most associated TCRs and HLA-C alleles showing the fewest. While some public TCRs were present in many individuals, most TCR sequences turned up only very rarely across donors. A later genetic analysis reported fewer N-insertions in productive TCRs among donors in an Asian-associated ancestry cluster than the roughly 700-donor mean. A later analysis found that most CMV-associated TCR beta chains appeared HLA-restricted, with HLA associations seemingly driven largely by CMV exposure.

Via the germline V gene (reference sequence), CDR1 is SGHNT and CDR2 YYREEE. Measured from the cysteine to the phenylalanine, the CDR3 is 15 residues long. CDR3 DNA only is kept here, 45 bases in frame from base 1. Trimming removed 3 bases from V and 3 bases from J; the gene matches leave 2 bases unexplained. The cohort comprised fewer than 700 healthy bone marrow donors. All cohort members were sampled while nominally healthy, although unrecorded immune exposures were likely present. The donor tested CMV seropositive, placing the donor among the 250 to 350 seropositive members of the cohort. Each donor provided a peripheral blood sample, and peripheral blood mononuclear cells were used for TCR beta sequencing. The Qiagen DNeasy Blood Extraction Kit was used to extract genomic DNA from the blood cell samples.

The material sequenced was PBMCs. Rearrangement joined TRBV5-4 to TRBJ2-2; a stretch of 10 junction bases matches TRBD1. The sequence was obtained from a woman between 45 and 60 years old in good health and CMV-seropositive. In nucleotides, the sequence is TGTGCCAGCAGCTGGGGGACAGGGGACACCGGGGAGCTGTTTTTT. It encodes CASSWGTGDTGELFF. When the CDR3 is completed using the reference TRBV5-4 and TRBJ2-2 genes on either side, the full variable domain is ETGVTQSPTHLIKTRGQQVTLRCSSQSGHNTVSWYQQALGQGPQFIFQYYREEENGRGNFPPRFSGLQFPNYSSELNVNALELDDSALYLCASSWGTGDTGELFFGEGSRLTVL.